This is a list of T cell receptor beta chains from one sample in a study of CD8 T cells in ankylosing spondylitis. In TCRdb, the 5' RACE reads were re-called with MiXCR into one record per CDR3 protein. The sample holds roughly 150,000 distinct CDR3 sequences, about 32% seen once. Material for sequencing was synovial fluid, either unsorted or a sorted T cell fraction (not recorded which). Receptor source: a male donor with ankylosing spondylitis. Both conserved end residues are part of each CDR3. Fields, in order: V gene, J gene, D gene, clone size, CDR3 protein, CDR3 DNA. A D gene is named only where the DNA matches it firmly. Rows give clone size only sometimes, using once, few, many, or a class for an expanded clone.

TRBV12-5,TRBJ1-5,.,.,CASGGNQPQHF,TGTGCTAGTGGGGGAAATCAGCCCCAGCATTTT
TRBV11-2,TRBJ2-2,.,.,CASSSGGGYTGELFF,TGTGCCAGCAGCTCTGGAGGAGGGTACACCGGGGAGCTGTTTTTT
TRBV4-3,TRBJ2-5,.,.,CASSLQVQETQYF,TGCGCCAGCAGCCTTCAGGTCCAAGAGACCCAGTACTTC
TRBV11-3,TRBJ2-7,.,many,CASRYLPGPYEQYF,TGTGCCAGCAGGTACCTTCCGGGACCCTACGAGCAGTACTTC
TRBV6-5,TRBJ2-1,.,.,CASRQGMGEQFF,TGTGCCAGCAGACAGGGTATGGGTGAGCAGTTCTTC
TRBV6-5,TRBJ1-2,.,.,CASSYRSGVYGYTF,TGTGCCAGCAGTTACAGATCAGGTGTCTATGGCTACACCTTC
TRBV5-1,TRBJ1-6,.,.,CASSLEGSSYNSPLHF,TGCGCCAGCAGCTTGGAAGGGAGCTCCTATAATTCACCCCTCCACTTT
TRBV9,TRBJ1-4,TRBD1,few,CASSVTGTGEKLFF,TGTGCCAGCAGCGTCACCGGGACAGGGGAAAAACTGTTTTTT
TRBV25-1,TRBJ2-2,.,few,CASSEWAGELFF,TGTGCCAGCAGTGAATGGGCCGGGGAGCTGTTTTTT
TRBV5-1,TRBJ2-1,.,few,CASSFDYNEQFF,TGCGCCAGCAGTTTTGACTACAATGAGCAGTTCTTC
TRBV6-1,TRBJ1-6,.,.,CASGSLGGVFNSPLHF,TGTGCCAGCGGATCCCTAGGGGGGGTGTTCAATTCACCCCTCCACTTT
TRBV5-1,TRBJ2-5,TRBD1,few,CASTGGTGGYQETQYF,TGCGCCAGCACCGGGGGGACAGGGGGCTACCAAGAGACCCAGTACTTC
TRBV12-3/TRBV12-4,TRBJ2-3,TRBD2,.,CASSSPPGGFTDTQYF,TGTGCCAGCAGTTCCCCCCCGGGGGGGTTTACAGATACGCAGTATTTT
TRBV3-1,TRBJ2-1,TRBD2,.,CASSQGLLASSEQFF,TGTGCCAGCAGCCAGGGACTACTAGCTTCTAGTGAGCAGTTCTTC
TRBV5-1,TRBJ2-1,.,.,CASSLVAGPYNEQFF,TGCGCCAGCAGCTTGGTCGCGGGGCCTTACAATGAGCAGTTCTTC
TRBV6-1,TRBJ2-2,.,many,CASSAYLPNTGELFF,TGTGCCAGCAGTGCCTACCTACCGAACACCGGGGAGCTGTTTTTT
TRBV20-1,TRBJ2-7,TRBD1,.,CSATYGQGTFYF,TGCAGTGCAACCTATGGACAGGGGACATTTTACTTC
TRBV9,TRBJ2-1,.,few,CASSVAVGRTYNEQFF,TGTGCCAGCAGCGTAGCTGTGGGGAGGACGTACAATGAGCAGTTCTTC
TRBV14,TRBJ1-2,TRBD1,many,CASSLDRRGNYGYTF,TGTGCCAGCAGCCTGGACAGGAGGGGCAACTATGGCTACACCTTC
TRBV28,TRBJ2-7,.,.,CASSSGLHEQYF,TGTGCCAGCAGTTCAGGGCTCCACGAGCAGTACTTC
TRBV7-2,TRBJ2-1,.,few,CASSLVGNEQFF,TGTGCCAGCAGCTTGGTAGGCAATGAGCAGTTCTTC
TRBV20-1,TRBJ1-2,.,.,CSAREEQGLLGYTF,TGCAGTGCTAGAGAGGAGCAGGGACTCCTTGGCTACACCTTC
TRBV20-1,TRBJ2-5,TRBD2,many,CSASRRGAPETQYF,TGCAGTGCTAGTAGGCGGGGGGCCCCTGAGACCCAGTACTTC
TRBV20-1,TRBJ2-1,.,.,CSASYSGPYNGQFF,TGCAGTGCTTCGTACAGCGGACCTTACAATGGGCAGTTCTTC
TRBV6-1,TRBJ1-1,.,once,CASSVLLNTEAFF,TGTGCCAGCTCGGTACTGCTGAACACTGAAGCTTTCTTT
TRBV6-1,TRBJ2-7,.,.,CASRTEGRLYEQYF,TGTGCCAGCAGGACGGAGGGGCGGCTCTACGAGCAGTACTTC
TRBV4-1,TRBJ2-1,TRBD2,few,CASSPRGGILNEQFF,TGCGCCAGCAGCCCGCGGGGGGGCATATTGAATGAGCAGTTCTTC
TRBV29-1,TRBJ1-2,.,.,CSVESRAPGIIGYTF,TGCAGCGTTGAATCGAGGGCACCCGGGATCATTGGCTACACCTTC
TRBV6-2/TRBV6-3,TRBJ2-7,.,.,CASSYPPSLGAKLWRYF,TGTGCCAGCAGTTACCCACCAAGTCTGGGGGCCAAGCTATGGCGGTACTTC
TRBV7-2,TRBJ1-6,.,many,CASSPPWGASAPLHF,TGTGCCAGCAGCCCCCCGTGGGGGGCCAGTGCACCCCTCCACTTT
TRBV5-6,TRBJ2-5,TRBD2,once,CASSLEIGLEYETQYF,TGTGCCAGCAGCTTGGAGATAGGACTAGAATATGAGACCCAGTACTTC
TRBV6-6,TRBJ1-1,TRBD1,.,CASSRNRGTEAFF,TGTGCCAGCAGTAGAAACAGGGGCACTGAAGCTTTCTTT
TRBV5-6,TRBJ2-5,TRBD2,.,CASRLSGLAEETQYF,TGTGCCAGCAGGTTATCTGGACTAGCGGAAGAGACCCAGTACTTC
TRBV5-5,TRBJ2-6,.,.,CASSLYVNSGANVLTF,TGTGCCAGCAGCTTATACGTTAACTCTGGGGCCAACGTCCTGACTTTC
TRBV20-1,TRBJ1-3,.,.,CSARAGALSGNTIYF,TGCAGTGCCCGGGCGGGGGCCCTCTCTGGAAACACCATATATTTT
TRBV24-1,TRBJ2-1,TRBD2,many,CATSDPFSLASGVYNEQFF,TGTGCCACCAGTGACCCCTTTTCTTTGGCCAGCGGGGTTTACAATGAGCAGTTCTTC
TRBV7-8,TRBJ2-1,TRBD2,many,CASSSGLAETNEQFF,TGTGCCAGCAGCTCGGGACTAGCGGAAACCAATGAGCAGTTCTTC
TRBV6-5,TRBJ2-7,.,.,CASSFDLHSYEQYF,TGTGCCAGCAGTTTCGACCTACACTCCTACGAGCAGTACTTC
TRBV12-3/TRBV12-4,TRBJ2-3,TRBD2,.,CASDSSGSGTDTQYF,TGTGCCAGCGACTCTAGCGGGAGCGGTACAGATACGCAGTATTTT
TRBV18,TRBJ1-4,.,.,CASSPLAAATNEKLFF,TGTGCCAGCTCACCTTTGGCAGCTGCAACTAATGAAAAACTGTTTTTT
TRBV5-6,TRBJ1-2,.,few,CASSLGRTNYGYTF,TGTGCCAGCAGCTTGGGCAGGACTAACTATGGCTACACCTTC
TRBV3-1,TRBJ2-2,.,.,CASSLHTGELFF,TGTGCCAGCAGCCTCCACACCGGGGAGCTGTTTTTT
TRBV6-1,TRBJ1-5,.,many,CASSDAGIQPQHF,TGTGCCAGCAGTGATGCAGGGATTCAGCCCCAGCATTTT
TRBV7-3,TRBJ1-1,.,.,CASSGGAVTEAFF,TGTGCCAGCAGCGGCGGGGCGGTCACTGAAGCTTTCTTT
TRBV7-9,TRBJ2-5,TRBD2,few,CASSSLLAGDQETQYF,TGTGCCAGCAGCTCCCTGCTAGCGGGGGATCAAGAGACCCAGTACTTC
TRBV11-2,TRBJ2-1,.,few,CASSLSGIVNEQFF,TGTGCCAGCAGCTTATCAGGAATTGTAAATGAGCAGTTCTTC
TRBV28,TRBJ1-2,.,.,CASSPTTRRNFSGYTF,TGTGCCAGCAGTCCCACTACGCGACGGAACTTCTCTGGCTACACCTTC
TRBV6-5,TRBJ1-1,TRBD1,few,CASSYGTGNTEAFF,TGTGCCAGCAGTTACGGGACAGGGAACACTGAAGCTTTCTTT
TRBV5-1,TRBJ1-6,.,many,CASSLGTASSYNSPLHF,TGCGCCAGCAGCTTGGGAACGGCGAGCTCCTATAATTCACCCCTCCACTTT
TRBV20-1,TRBJ1-5,.,many,CSASGRSNQPQHF,TGCAGTGCTAGTGGCCGGAGCAATCAGCCCCAGCATTTT
TRBV4-2,TRBJ2-1,TRBD2,.,CASRTLAGWSSGEQFF,TGTGCCAGCCGTACCTTAGCGGGATGGAGCTCCGGTGAGCAGTTCTTC
TRBV10-3,TRBJ2-7,.,.,CAISVGGRYEQYF,TGTGCCATCAGTGTAGGGGGGCGGTACGAGCAGTACTTC
TRBV6-1,TRBJ2-5,.,few,CASRKMMGETQYF,TGTGCCAGCAGAAAGATGATGGGGGAGACCCAGTACTTC
TRBV7-9,TRBJ2-7,.,.,CASSLSPLRGEQYF,TGTGCCAGCAGCCTCAGTCCCCTCCGCGGCGAGCAGTACTTC
TRBV7-2,TRBJ2-5,TRBD2,few,CASSLYPMPGGETQYF,TGTGCCAGCAGCTTATACCCTATGCCCGGGGGGGAGACCCAGTACTTC
TRBV6-1,TRBJ1-2,TRBD1,.,CASTNKQGPGYTF,TGTGCCAGCACCAACAAACAGGGGCCTGGCTACACCTTC
TRBV7-2,TRBJ2-3,.,many,CASSLYDTQYF,TGTGCCAGCAGCCTCTACGATACGCAGTATTTT
TRBV9,TRBJ1-1,TRBD1,.,CASSERQGQGEAFF,TGTGCCAGCAGCGAAAGACAGGGGCAAGGTGAAGCTTTCTTT
TRBV6-5,TRBJ2-5,.,.,CASSYTRWGETQYF,TGTGCCAGCAGTTACACTCGGTGGGGAGAGACCCAGTACTTC